What follows are 25 T cell receptor beta chains derived from one specimen sequenced in a study of T cells expressing NK-cell markers. TCRdb reanalyzed the 5' RACE reads and collapses them to one entry per CDR3 protein, without DNA. Recorded here are about 260,000 distinct CDR3 sequences; the top ten clones represent about 4%. Sequencing was carried out using blood T cells: a sorted CD56 or NKG2C T cell subset, CD4+ or CD8+ T cells, or bulk PBMC T cells (not recorded which). These receptors originate from a woman aged 18 to 75 in good health.

The rearrangement uses TRBV12-3 or TRBV12-4 and TRBJ1-5; the D call from TCRdb, TRBD1, cannot be confirmed without DNA. The CDR3 runs 14 residues. The CDR3 here is CASSSTGYLLPQHF.

This sequence joins TRBV12-3 or TRBV12-4 and TRBJ1-1. This CDR3 spans 13 amino acids. The CDR3 spells CASTGSVRTEAFF.

The V and J genes are TRBV5-1 and TRBJ2-2. The CDR3 is 14 residues long. Germline assignment: CDR1 SGHRS and CDR2 YFSETQ. The CDR3 sequence is CASSSVPTTGELFF.

The chain joins TRBV14 to TRBJ2-7; with no DNA, the TCRdb D assignment of TRBD2 cannot be verified. This CDR3 is 15 amino acids long. Germline V gene sequence: CDR1 SGHDN, CDR2 FVKESK. CDR3 protein: CASSRTSGSSYEQYF.

This rearrangement joins TRBV6-5 to TRBJ1-6. The V gene's germline CDR1 is MNHEY and CDR2 SVGAGI. The CDR3 covers 15 residues. The CDR3 sequence is CASSYRDGSNSPLHF.

J is TRBJ2-1 and V is TRBV6-2 or TRBV6-3; TCRdb's assignment of TRBD1 cannot be checked, as there is no DNA. Germline CDR1 is MNHEY and CDR2 is SVGEGT. This CDR3 is 15 amino acids long. The CDR3 protein is CASSYWAPPRDEQFF.

This chain links TRBV6-5 with TRBJ1-5. The CDR3 is 15 residues long. From germline, CDR1 is MNHEY and CDR2 SVGAGI. CDR3 amino acids: CASSYSNGGNQPQHF.

The CDR3 spells CATSGTADNEQFF. J is TRBJ2-1 and V is TRBV24-1; TCRdb outputs TRBD2, but without DNA this stays unchecked. The CDR3 runs to 13 residues. The germline V gene encodes CDR1 KGHDR and CDR2 SFDVKD.

This chain joins TRBV24-1 and TRBJ2-2; the TRBD1 assignment by TCRdb is unverifiable without DNA. This CDR3 has 15 amino acids. Germline V gene data show CDR1 as KGHDR and CDR2 as SFDVKD. The chain's CDR3 is CATEKRDRAPGELFF.

This sequence joins TRBV30 and TRBJ2-2; no DNA is available, so the TRBD2 call from TCRdb remains unchecked. The germline V gene has CDR1 GTSNPN and CDR2 SVGIG (reference sequence). CDR3 size: 14 residues. The CDR3: CAWSKLEGTGELFF. Supplemented by reference TRBV30 and TRBJ2-2, the full variable domain reads SQTIHQWPATLVQPVGSPLSLECTVEGTSNPNLYWYRQAAGRGLQLLFYSVGIGQISSEVPQNLSASRPQDRQFILSSKKLLLSDSGFYLCAWSKLEGTGELFFGEGSRLTVL.

The gene calls are TRBV20-1 and TRBJ2-7; TCRdb's assignment of TRBD1 cannot be checked, as there is no DNA. Germline V gene lookup returns CDR1 DFQATT and CDR2 SNEGSKA (reference sequence). The CDR3 length is 13 residues. Here the CDR3 reads CSARSGGLHEQYF.

The V gene is TRBV20-1, the J gene TRBJ1-4; the TRBD1 assignment by TCRdb is unverifiable without DNA. Germline lookup yields CDR1 DFQATT and CDR2 SNEGSKA (reference sequence). The length of the CDR3 is 12 residues. CDR3 protein: CSAVGGSEKLFF.

The chain's CDR3 is CATSDSTAETQYF. The V call is TRBV24-1, the J call TRBJ2-5. The CDR3 contains 13 residues. CDR1 is KGHDR and CDR2 is SFDVKD in the germline V gene.

The chain joins TRBV12-3 or TRBV12-4 to TRBJ1-6; TCRdb names TRBD1, which stays unverified in the absence of DNA. This CDR3 has 15 amino acids. CDR3 sequence reads: CASSSQGPYNSPLHF.

This chain connects TRBV9 to TRBJ1-1; TCRdb gives TRBD1 as the D gene, but with no DNA this cannot be confirmed. The CDR3 contains 12 residues. Germline assignment: CDR1 SGDLS and CDR2 YYNGEE. CDR3 amino acids: CASSIPGQGAFF.

The chain links TRBV5-1 to TRBJ2-2; TCRdb returns TRBD1, unconfirmable since there is no DNA. Looked up from germline, CDR1 is SGHRS and CDR2 is YFSETQ. The CDR3 covers 14 residues. The CDR3 region is CASTGGVPTGELFF.

The chain joins TRBV15 to TRBJ2-2; the TCRdb call, TRBD1, lacks DNA for checking. The CDR3 sequence is 16 residues long. From germline, CDR1 is LNHNV and CDR2 YYDKDF (reference sequence). CDR3 residues: CATSRERGRSTGELFF.

V and J are TRBV10-3 and TRBJ2-3; as DNA is missing, the TRBD2 call by TCRdb cannot be tested. CDR1 and CDR2 (germline): ENHRY, SYGVKD. The CDR3 covers 13 residues. This CDR3 reads CAILLAGADTQYF.

The gene calls are TRBV12-3 or TRBV12-4 and TRBJ1-3. CDR3 size: 12 residues. CDR3 sequence: CASRGAGNTIYF.

The chain recombines TRBV29-1 with TRBJ2-7; TCRdb selects TRBD1, and the lack of DNA leaves this call unchecked. The CDR3 runs 13 residues. CDR1 SQVTM and CDR2 ANQGSEA come from the germline V gene. The CDR3 reads CSVERGAMSEQYF.

The J gene is TRBJ1-3, the V gene TRBV7-6. Germline assignment: CDR1 SGHVS and CDR2 FNYEAQ. The CDR3 runs to 15 residues. CDR3 amino acids: CASSYAGLEGNTIYF.

The gene calls are TRBV4-1 and TRBJ2-7; there is no DNA to check the TCRdb D call of TRBD1. Germline V gene lookup returns CDR1 MGHRA and CDR2 YSYEKL. This CDR3 region has 13 residues. The CDR3 loop reads CASSQRDNYEQYF.

The chain employs TRBV12-3 or TRBV12-4 and TRBJ1-6. This CDR3 has 13 residues. The chain's CDR3 is CASTGRLNSPLHF.

The chain is built from TRBV7-2 and TRBJ2-7. Germline loops: CDR1 SGHTA, CDR2 FQGNSA. There are 11 residues in the CDR3. The CDR3 is CASSSAYEQYF. The full variable domain, rest sourced from reference TRBV7-2 and TRBJ2-7, is GAGVSQSPSNKVTEKGKDVELRCDPISGHTALYWYRQSLGQGLEFLIYFQGNSAPDKSGLPSDRFSAERTGGSVSTLTIQRTQQEDSAVYLCASSSAYEQYFGPGTRLTVT.

The chain carries TRBV18 and TRBJ2-6. The CDR3 extends over 13 amino acids. Germline V gene data show CDR1 as KGHSH and CDR2 as LQKENI. This chain's CDR3 is CASADIGANVLTF.